The 11 T cell receptor beta chains below were found in one sample sequenced in a study of T-cell memory formation after mild COVID-19. A single record per CDR3 protein comes from TCRdb applying MiXCR to the 5' RACE reads. Of roughly 150,000 distinct CDR3 sequences detected, 10% to 15% appear once; the ten largest clones hold approximately 3.4%. Sequencing was done on a sample of PBMCs or a T cell subset sorted from them (not recorded which). All receptors derive from a man aged 18 to 30 who had mild COVID-19 (a few samples of this study predate the infection). Cell type and time point are not known.

CDR3 DNA sequence: TGTGCCAGCAGCTGGAGACTAGCCCAAGAGACCCAGTACTTC. Protein product: CASSWRLAQETQYF. The chain joins TRBV5-6 to TRBJ2-5; 7 bases are shared with TRBD2. This CDR3 spans 14 amino acids. J lost 1 base, V lost 3 bases, and 3 bases had no gene match. The germline V gene has CDR1 SGHDT and CDR2 YYEEEE.

This clonotype has at least ten counts. The chain carries TRBV12-3 or TRBV12-4 and TRBJ1-1; D not certain. Trimming removed 6 bases from V and 0 bases from J, with 11 bases in between. This CDR3 is 14 amino acids long. DNA for the CDR3: TGTGCCAGCAGACACCGGAGGCTGAACACTGAAGCTTTCTTT. Translating gives CASRHRRLNTEAFF.

There are a few counts of this clonotype. The chain joins TRBV27 to TRBJ2-3; D is perhaps TRBD2 (6 bases). The V and J ends lost 0 bases and 1 base respectively, with 14 bases between them. CDR3 size: 17 residues. The germline V gene encodes CDR1 MNHEY and CDR2 SMNVEV (reference sequence). The CDR3 is CASSLSKRVGGTDTQYF. Written as DNA, the CDR3 is TGTGCCAGCAGTTTATCGAAGCGGGTAGGGGGCACAGATACGCAGTATTTT.

In its sample, this clonotype was seen many times. The chain uses TRBV20-1 and TRBJ1-1; no firm D call. The CDR3 is 11 residues long. CDR1 and CDR2 from the germline V gene are DFQATT and SNEGSKA (reference sequence). V lost 3 bases to trimming and J lost 8 bases, with 10 bases between them. The CDR3 coding sequence is TGCAGTGCTAGGAAGTCCACCGAAGCTTTCTTT. It specifies CSARKSTEAFF.

This clonotype has just a few counts. The rearrangement uses TRBV4-3 and TRBJ2-7, with D possibly TRBD1 on 5 matching bases. The CDR3 loop spans 17 amino acids. Germline V gene lookup returns CDR1 LGHNA and CDR2 YSLEER. Trimming pared 3 bases from V and 0 bases from J, leaving 18 bases between. For the CDR3, the DNA is TGCGCCAGCAGCCACGGGCGACAGACCGATACCTCCTACGAGCAGTACGTC. This gives the protein CASSHGRQTDTSYEQYV.

The genes are TRBV28 and TRBJ2-1, with D uncertain. This CDR3 spans 11 amino acids. Trimming shortened V by 6 bases and J by 9 bases, and 9 bases separated the two germline ends. The germline gives CDR1 MDHEN, CDR2 SYDVKM. As DNA, the CDR3 is TGTGCCAGCAGCTTTGAAACTGAGCAGTTCTTC. It is translated as CASSFETEQFF.

By sample fraction, this clonotype is medium-sized (0.01 to 0.1%). The gene calls are TRBV7-2 and TRBJ2-3; 9 bases line up with TRBD2. Losses at the gene ends were 4 bases for V and 8 bases for J; bases not matched to a gene: 7. Germline CDR1 SGHTA, CDR2 FQGNSA. The CDR3 consists of 14 residues. DNA for the CDR3: TGTGCCAGCAGCTCTGAGCGGGGGGTCCGTACGCAGTATTTT. This gives the protein CASSSERGVRTQYF.

This clonotype was counted a few times. The CDR3 here is CASSSDRTYGYTF. In DNA form, the CDR3 reads TGTGCCAGCAGCTCAGACCGAACCTATGGCTACACCTTC. The V gene is TRBV6-5, the J gene TRBJ1-2; D call uncertain. V lost 6 bases, J lost 4 bases, and 12 bases lay in between. Germline lookup yields CDR1 MNHEY and CDR2 SVGAGI. This CDR3 is 13 amino acids long.

The rearrangement links TRBV18 to TRBJ2-2; possibly TRBD1 for D (5 bases). V was clipped by 10 bases and J by 4 bases, with 19 bases between them. The CDR3 covers 15 residues. Germline V gene lookup returns CDR1 KGHSH and CDR2 LQKENI. CDR3 sequence reads: CATQRGKISTGELFF. CDR3 nucleotide sequence: TGTGCCACCCAAAGGGGAAAGATCTCCACCGGGGAGCTGTTTTTT.

This clonotype was picked up a small number of times. CDR3 in amino acids: CSVVISGGAAGELFF. For the CDR3, the DNA is TGCAGCGTTGTTATTAGCGGGGGGGCCGCCGGGGAGCTGTTTTTT. The rearrangement joins TRBV29-1 to TRBJ2-2; 11 nucleotides agree with TRBD2. The CDR3 length is 15 residues. The germline V gene encodes CDR1 SQVTM and CDR2 ANQGSEA. The V and J ends lost 4 bases and 6 bases, in that order; junction bases with no gene match: 7.

V usage is TRBV10-3 and J usage is TRBJ1-2, with TRBD1 matching over 8 bases. Germline CDR1 and CDR2: ENHRY and SYGVKD. Trimming at V came to 3 bases and at J to 6 bases, leaving 12 bases not matched to a gene. The CDR3 length is 16 residues. CDR3 region: CAISERQGIWWNGYTF. The CDR3 nucleotides are TGTGCCATCAGTGAAAGACAGGGGATATGGTGGAATGGCTACACCTTC.